This TCR beta chain was observed in a study of regulatory T cells in long-lasting Graves disease. Assembly of TCR beta libraries relied on iRepertoire HTBI primers together with Arm-PCR of CDR3 regions. Each CDR3 protein is one row after TCRdb ran MiXCR on the multiplex PCR reads. The sample holds hundreds of thousands of distinct CDR3 sequences, approximately 15% seen once. Of note for this clonotype: Antigen specificity is unknown.

Study-wide results and caveats: Public clonotype sharing was higher in persistent than newly diagnosed patients.

Time point reported: newly diagnosed GD, antithyroid drugs for less than 3 months. There was RNA extracted from PBMCs, and the TCR library was made from it. V lost 6 bases and J 5 bases, leaving 16 bases between the germline ends. CDR3 length: 14 residues. CDR1 MNHGY and CDR2 SVAAGI come from the germline V gene. These data are also associated with another study on T cells in Graves' hyperthyroidism and ophthalmopathy.

This sequence was found in a woman aged 25 to 45 with Graves disease. The chain recombines TRBV6-9 with TRBJ1-2, with a weak D call TRBD1 (6 bases). The sample consisted of peripheral blood mononuclear cells (PBMCs), taken at new diagnosis, from a patient treated with antithyroid drugs. Here the CDR3 reads CASRDSGRGYGYTF. DNA for the CDR3: TGTGCCAGCAGAGATTCGGGGAGGGGGTATGGCTACACCTTC.